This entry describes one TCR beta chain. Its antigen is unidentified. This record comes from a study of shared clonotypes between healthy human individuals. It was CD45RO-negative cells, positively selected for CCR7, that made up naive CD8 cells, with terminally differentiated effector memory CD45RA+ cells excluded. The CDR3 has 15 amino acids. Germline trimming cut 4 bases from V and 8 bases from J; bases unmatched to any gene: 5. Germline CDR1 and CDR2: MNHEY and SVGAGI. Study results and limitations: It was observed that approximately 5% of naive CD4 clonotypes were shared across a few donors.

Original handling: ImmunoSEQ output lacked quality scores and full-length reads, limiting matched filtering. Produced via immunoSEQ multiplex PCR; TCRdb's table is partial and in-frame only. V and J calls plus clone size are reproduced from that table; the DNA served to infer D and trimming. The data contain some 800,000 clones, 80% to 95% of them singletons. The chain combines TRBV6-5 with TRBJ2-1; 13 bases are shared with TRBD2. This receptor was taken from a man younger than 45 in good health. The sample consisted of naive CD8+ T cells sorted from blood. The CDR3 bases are TGTGCCAGCAGTTCTACTAGCGGGAGGGCTGATGAGCAGTTCTTC. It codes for CASSSTSGRADEQFF.